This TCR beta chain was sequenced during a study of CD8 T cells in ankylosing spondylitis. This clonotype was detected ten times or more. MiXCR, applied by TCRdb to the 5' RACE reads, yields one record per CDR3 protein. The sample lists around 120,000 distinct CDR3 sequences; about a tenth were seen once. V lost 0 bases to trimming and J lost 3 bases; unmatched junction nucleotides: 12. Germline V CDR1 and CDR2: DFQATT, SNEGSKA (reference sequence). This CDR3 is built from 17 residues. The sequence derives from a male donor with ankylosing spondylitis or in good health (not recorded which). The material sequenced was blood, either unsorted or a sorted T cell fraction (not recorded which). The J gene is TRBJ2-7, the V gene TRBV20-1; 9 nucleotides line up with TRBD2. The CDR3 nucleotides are TGCAGTGCTAGAGATGGGGCTAGCGGGGCCAGTCTCTACGAGCAGTACTTC. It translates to CSARDGASGASLYEQYF.